The sequence of this T cell receptor (beta chain) was determined in a study of CD8+CD57+ T cells in acquired aplastic anemia listed by TCRdb under 2018. Background for the entire study: On average, sorted CD4+ and CD8+ cells yielded approximately 3 ug of extracted DNA, with a range of about 0.19 to 30 ug. For healthy donor samples, the average read count was about 10 million for CD4+ cells and around 12 million for CD8+ cells. Here is what the overall study found, with its caveats: Patients and healthy controls showed no significant difference in CD8+ Simpson's diversity (P=0.060). Some 30 CD8+ CDR3 sequences were found to be shared between patients and controls, but these sequences appeared to be highly expressed in patients and within the immunodominant clones of the patients.

Profiling of TCR beta VDJ combinations and CDR3 sequences used genomic DNA as the template. An Illumina HiSeq 2000 was the platform used for TCR repertoire sequencing. The authors processed their data as follows. TRBV/TRBJ rearrangement plots, CDR3 size and DJ length profiles, and Simpson's diversity index were used to evaluate the repertoires. Whichever DNA sequence was most abundant in the deep sequencing data was defined as the immunodominant clone. CDR3 amino acid sequences were screened for sharing across subjects and were compared with published repertoires and the VDJdb database. The public reads were run again by TCRdb, first through fastp at Q25 and then through MiXCR, and only productive beta chains were kept. Each entry merges the rows of one CDR3 protein and shows their most common DNA and genes. The V and J calls and clone size come from TCRdb's table, not from the authors' own analysis. Counted in this sample were about 210,000 distinct CDR3 sequences; roughly 57% of them appeared once. Together, the top ten hold 25% to 30% of the sample.

Concerning this clonotype: What antigen it recognizes has not been identified. The input lacks base qualities; no much larger clone sits a single base away.

The study deep-sequenced TCR repertoires of sorted CD4+ and CD8+ blood T cells from severe aplastic anemia patients and healthy subjects. Ficoll-Paque density gradient centrifugation was used to isolate peripheral blood mononuclear cells. Before DNA extraction, CD4+ and CD8+ T cells were sorted by FACS or by magnetic beads. Based on the germline V gene, the CDR1 and CDR2 sequences are SQVTM and ANQGSEA. The CDR3 spans 17 residues, from the cysteine through the phenylalanine. The sequence is cut down to CDR3 DNA, 51 bases in frame from base 1. Here V drops 8 bases and J drops 1 base, and the junction holds 14 bases not matched to any gene.

The clonotype was recovered from a human donor in good health. Rearrangement joined TRBV29-1 to TRBJ2-3, with 11 bases in between that match TRBD1. The sequencing input was sorted CD4+, CD8+, or CD8+CD57+ T cells (not recorded which) from PBMCs. The CDR3 protein: CSPKQGQGAGGTDTQYF. The base sequence is TGCAGCCCTAAGCAAGGACAGGGGGCTGGAGGCACAGATACGCAGTATTTT.